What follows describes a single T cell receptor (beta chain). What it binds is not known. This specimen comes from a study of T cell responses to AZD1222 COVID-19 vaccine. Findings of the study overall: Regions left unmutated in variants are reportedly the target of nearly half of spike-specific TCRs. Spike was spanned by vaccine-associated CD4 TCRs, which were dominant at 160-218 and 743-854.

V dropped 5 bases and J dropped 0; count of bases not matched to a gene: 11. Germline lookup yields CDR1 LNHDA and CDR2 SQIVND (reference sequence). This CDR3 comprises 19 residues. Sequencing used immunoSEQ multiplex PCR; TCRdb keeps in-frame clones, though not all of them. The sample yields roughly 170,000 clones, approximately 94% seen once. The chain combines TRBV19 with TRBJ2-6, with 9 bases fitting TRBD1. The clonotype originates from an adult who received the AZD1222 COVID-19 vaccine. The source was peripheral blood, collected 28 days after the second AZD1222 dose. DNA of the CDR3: TGTGCCAGTAGTTTTACCGGGACAGGGCTTTTCTCTGGGGCCAACGTCCTGACTTTC. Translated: CASSFTGTGLFSGANVLTF.